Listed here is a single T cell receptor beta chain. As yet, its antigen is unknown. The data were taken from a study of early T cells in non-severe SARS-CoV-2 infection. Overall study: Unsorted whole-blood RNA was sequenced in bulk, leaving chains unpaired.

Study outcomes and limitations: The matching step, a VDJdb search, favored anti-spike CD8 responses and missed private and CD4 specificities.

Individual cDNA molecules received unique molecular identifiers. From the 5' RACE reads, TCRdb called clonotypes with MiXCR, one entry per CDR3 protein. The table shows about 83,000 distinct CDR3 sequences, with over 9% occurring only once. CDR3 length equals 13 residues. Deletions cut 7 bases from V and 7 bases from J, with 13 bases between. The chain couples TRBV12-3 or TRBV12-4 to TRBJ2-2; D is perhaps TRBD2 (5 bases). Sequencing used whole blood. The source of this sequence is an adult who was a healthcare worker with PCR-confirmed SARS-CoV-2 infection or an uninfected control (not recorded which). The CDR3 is CASTPEGDGELFF. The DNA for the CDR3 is TGTGCCAGCACCCCCGAGGGAGACGGGGAGCTGTTTTTT.